Listed here are 15 T cell receptor beta chains from one sample, sequenced in a study of T cells in Graves' hyperthyroidism and ophthalmopathy. Amplification yielded TCR beta CDR3 regions, with RNA transcripts as the source. First-round RT-PCR with HTBI primers amplified the TCR CDR3 region. MiXCR was run by TCRdb on the multiplex PCR reads, yielding one entry per CDR3 protein. Of roughly 750,000 distinct CDR3 sequences detected, about a sixth appear once; the ten largest clones hold under 10%. The material sequenced was blood. The receptors derive from a man aged 18-30 years with Graves' hyperthyroidism.

This clonotype was seen many times. The rearrangement joins TRBV30 to TRBJ2-2, with no clear D. The CDR3 extends over 13 amino acids. Germline V gene data show CDR1 as GTSNPN and CDR2 as SVGIG (reference sequence). With 0 bases removed from V and 4 bases from J, the gap between germline ends came to 6 bases. The CDR3 sequence is CAWSVISTGELFF. In nucleotides, the CDR3 is TGTGCCTGGAGTGTAATCAGCACCGGGGAGCTGTTTTTT.

Ten or more counts support this clonotype. The V call is TRBV30, the J call TRBJ1-1, with 7 bases identical to TRBD1. Germline V lookup: CDR1 GTSNPN, CDR2 SVGIG (reference sequence). This CDR3 region has 14 residues. V shed 4 bases, J shed 4 bases, and the junction held 9 bases outside the gene matches. In DNA, the CDR3 is TGTGCCTGGAAGCTTCGGCAGGGGGGCACTGAAGCTTTCTTT. Residues: CAWKLRQGGTEAFF.

This clonotype was observed many times. This chain uses TRBV28 with TRBJ2-7; D is undetermined. This CDR3 has 15 residues. V was pared by 6 bases and J by 0 bases, with 15 bases between. Germline V lookup: CDR1 MDHEN, CDR2 SYDVKM. DNA for the CDR3: TGTGCCAGCAGACCAAACTTTGGGCGCTCCTACGAGCAGTACTTC. Translation: CASRPNFGRSYEQYF.

This clonotype was detected only a few times. The V gene is TRBV5-6, the J gene TRBJ2-3, with D possibly matching TRBD2 (6 bases). V lost 4 bases and J lost 2, with 14 bases in between. Germline-derived CDR1 and CDR2 are SGHDT and YYEEEE. CDR3 size: 15 residues. The CDR3 loop reads CASSPRGRTTDTQYF. Here the CDR3 DNA reads TGTGCCAGCAGCCCGCGGGGAAGAACCACAGATACGCAGTATTTT. The variable domain in full, completed from reference TRBV5-6 and TRBJ2-3, reads DAGVTQSPTHLIKTRGQQVTLRCSPKSGHDTVSWYQQALGQGPQFIFQYYEEEERQRGNFPDRFSGHQFPNYSSELNVNALLLGDSALYLCASSPRGRTTDTQYFGPGTRLTVL.

This clonotype was detected a few times. The rearrangement joins TRBV7-9 to TRBJ2-7, with D tentatively TRBD1 or TRBD2 (5 bases each). Trimming took 4 bases from V and 3 from J, leaving 13 bases between them. Looked up from germline, CDR1 is SEHNR and CDR2 is FQNEAQ (reference sequence). This CDR3 contains 14 residues. The CDR3 nucleotides are TGTGCCAGCAGCTCGGGGACGTTATACTACGAGCAGTACTTC. It is translated as CASSSGTLYYEQYF.

The table lists this clonotype with many counts. The V call is TRBV7-2, the J call TRBJ2-1; 11 positions match TRBD2. Unmatched junction bases numbered 7, after V lost 5 bases and J lost 4 bases. Germline CDR1 SGHTA, CDR2 FQGNSA. CDR3 length: 16 residues. CDR3 protein: CASSTRLAGTYNEQFF. CDR3 in DNA: TGTGCCAGCAGCACCCGACTAGCGGGAACGTACAATGAGCAGTTCTTC.

The rearrangement uses TRBV6-2 or TRBV6-3 and TRBJ2-7; D perhaps matches TRBD1 (6 bases). V was clipped by 2 bases and J by 1 base, with 12 bases between them. The CDR3 spans 15 residues. Germline loops: CDR1 MNHEY, CDR2 SVGEGT. The CDR3 protein is CASSYAGDISYEQYF. For the CDR3, the DNA is TGTGCCAGCAGTTACGCCGGGGACATTTCCTACGAGCAGTACTTC.

This clonotype was counted ten times or more. This chain joins TRBV7-6 and TRBJ2-3; the match to TRBD1 covers 7 bases. The trim removed 1 base at V and 0 bases at J, leaving 4 bases unmatched. Germline V CDR1 and CDR2: SGHVS, FNYEAQ. This CDR3 contains 16 residues. The CDR3 sequence: CASSLGTGTSTDTQYF. CDR3 nucleotide sequence: TGTGCCAGCAGCTTAGGGACAGGAACTAGCACAGATACGCAGTATTTT.

The V call is TRBV28, the J call TRBJ1-5; D is uncertain. The V gene lost 3 bases and the J gene lost 7 bases, with 4 bases spanning the gap. Per the germline V gene, CDR1 is MDHEN and CDR2 is SYDVKM. This CDR3 is built from 11 residues. DNA for the CDR3: TGTGCCAGCAGTTTCCGACAGCCCCAGCATTTT. Protein product: CASSFRQPQHF. Full variable domain (outside the CDR3, taken from reference TRBV28 and TRBJ1-5): DVKVTQSSRYLVKRTGEKVFLECVQDMDHENMFWYRQDPGLGLRLIYFSYDVKMKEKGDIPEGYSVSREKKERFSLILESASTNQTSMYLCASSFRQPQHFGDGTRLSIL.

This clonotype was detected ten times or more. This sequence joins TRBV12-3 or TRBV12-4 and TRBJ2-1; D uncertain. The CDR3 runs 13 residues. V lost 6 bases to trimming and J lost 4 bases, with 10 bases between them. CDR3 loop: CASSPLRYNEQFF. CDR3 nucleotides: TGTGCCAGCAGCCCGCTAAGGTACAATGAGCAGTTCTTC.

A few counts support this clonotype. This chain connects TRBV7-9 to TRBJ1-3; no definite D call. Per the germline V gene, CDR1 is SEHNR and CDR2 is FQNEAQ (reference sequence). This CDR3 comprises 13 residues. V lost 0 bases to trimming and J lost 3 bases, with 3 bases between them. The CDR3 protein is CASSLAGGNTIYF. CDR3 coding DNA: TGTGCCAGCAGCTTAGCCGGTGGAAACACCATATATTTT.

Only a few counts were recorded for this clonotype. The chain recombines TRBV28 with TRBJ1-5; D gene ambiguous. The CDR3 totals 13 residues. Deletions cut 7 bases from V and 2 bases from J, with 9 bases between. Germline V gene lookup returns CDR1 MDHEN and CDR2 SYDVKM. The CDR3 loop is CASMGGRNQPQHF. The DNA of the CDR3 is TGTGCCAGCATGGGTGGTCGCAATCAGCCCCAGCATTTT.

This clonotype was observed at least ten times. The chain links TRBV2 to TRBJ1-2, with 8 nucleotides matching TRBD1. The V segment lost 3 bases and the J segment 4 bases; nucleotides outside the gene matches: 7. Germline V lookup: CDR1 SNHLY, CDR2 FYNNEI. CDR3 length equals 15 residues. DNA for the CDR3: TGTGCCAGCAGTGACGTCTCCGGGACAGGCTATGGCTACACCTTC. Residues: CASSDVSGTGYGYTF.

The chain has TRBV20-1 and TRBJ2-5; D is possibly TRBD1 (6 bases). The length of the CDR3 is 12 residues. The V end was cut by 5 bases, the J end by 5 bases, with 12 bases between. CDR1 is DFQATT, CDR2 SNEGSKA, per germline (reference sequence). The CDR3 is CSAQQGSETQYF. For the CDR3, the DNA is TGCAGTGCTCAACAGGGTTCGGAGACCCAGTACTTC.

This clonotype was found many times. The chain employs TRBV7-8 and TRBJ2-3, with a weak D call TRBD1 (6 bases). CDR1 and CDR2 from the germline V gene are SGHVS and FQNEAQ. This CDR3 spans 18 amino acids. Trimming stripped 4 bases from V and 2 bases from J, with 22 bases between. This chain's CDR3 is CASSSIIHLTGYTDTQYF. The CDR3 nucleotides read TGTGCCAGCAGCTCAATAATCCACCTGACAGGCTACACAGATACGCAGTATTTT. The full variable domain, rest sourced from reference TRBV7-8 and TRBJ2-3, is GAGVSQSPRYKVAKRGQDVALRCDPISGHVSLFWYQQALGQGPEFLTYFQNEAQLDKSGLPSDRFFAERPEGSVSTLKIQRTQQEDSAVYLCASSSIIHLTGYTDTQYFGPGTRLTVL.